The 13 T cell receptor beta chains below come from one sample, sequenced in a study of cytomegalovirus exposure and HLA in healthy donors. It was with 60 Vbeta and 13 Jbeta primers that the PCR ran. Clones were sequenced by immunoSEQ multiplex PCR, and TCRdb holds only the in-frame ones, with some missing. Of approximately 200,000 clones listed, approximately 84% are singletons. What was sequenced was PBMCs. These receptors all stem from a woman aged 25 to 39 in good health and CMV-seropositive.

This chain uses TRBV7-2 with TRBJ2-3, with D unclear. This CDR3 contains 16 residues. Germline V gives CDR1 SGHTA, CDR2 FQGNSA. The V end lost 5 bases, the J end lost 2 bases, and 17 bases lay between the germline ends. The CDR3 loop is CASSPPRPSPTDTQYF. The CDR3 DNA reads TGTGCCAGCAGCCCCCCGCGGCCCTCTCCCACAGATACGCAGTATTTT.

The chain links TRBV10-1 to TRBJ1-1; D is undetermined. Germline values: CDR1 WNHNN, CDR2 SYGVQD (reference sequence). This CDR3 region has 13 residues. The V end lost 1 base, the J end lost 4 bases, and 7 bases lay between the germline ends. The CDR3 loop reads CASSEYEGTEAFF. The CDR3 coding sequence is TGCGCCAGCAGTGAGTATGAGGGCACTGAAGCTTTCTTT.

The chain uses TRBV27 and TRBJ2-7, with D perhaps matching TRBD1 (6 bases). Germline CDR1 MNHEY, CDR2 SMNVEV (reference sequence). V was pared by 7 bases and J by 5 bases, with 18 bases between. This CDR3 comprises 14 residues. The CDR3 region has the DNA TGTGCCAGCACAGCTTGGGCTGGGGGCGACGAGCAGTACTTC. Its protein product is CASTAWAGGDEQYF.

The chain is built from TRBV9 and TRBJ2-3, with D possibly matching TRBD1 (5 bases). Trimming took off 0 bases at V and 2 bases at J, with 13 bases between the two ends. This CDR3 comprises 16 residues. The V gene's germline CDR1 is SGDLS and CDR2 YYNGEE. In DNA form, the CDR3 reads TGTGCCAGCAGCGTAGAAGGGGTGAGACCCACAGATACGCAGTATTTT. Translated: CASSVEGVRPTDTQYF.

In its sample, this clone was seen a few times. CDR3 protein: CASTRDRGNSPLHF. CDR3 coding DNA: TGTGCCAGCACCAGAGACAGGGGTAATTCACCCCTCCACTTT. The V call is TRBV5-6, the J call TRBJ1-6, with TRBD1 identical over 8 bases. With V trimmed by 6 bases and J by 6 bases, 5 bases remained unmatched. The CDR3 runs to 14 residues. Germline V gene lookup returns CDR1 SGHDT and CDR2 YYEEEE.

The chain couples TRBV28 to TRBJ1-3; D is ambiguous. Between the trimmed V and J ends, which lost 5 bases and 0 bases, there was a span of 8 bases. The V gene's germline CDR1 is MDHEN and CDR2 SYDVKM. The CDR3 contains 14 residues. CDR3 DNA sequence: TGTGCCAGCAGTCCCCCCGGCTCTGGAAACACCATATATTTT. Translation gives CASSPPGSGNTIYF.

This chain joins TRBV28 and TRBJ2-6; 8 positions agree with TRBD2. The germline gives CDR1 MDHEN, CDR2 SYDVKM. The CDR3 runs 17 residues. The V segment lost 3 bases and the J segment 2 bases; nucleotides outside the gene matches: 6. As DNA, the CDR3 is TGTGCCAGCAGTTTTGCCAGCGGGAGTGCTGGGGCCAACGTCCTGACTTTC. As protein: CASSFASGSAGANVLTF.

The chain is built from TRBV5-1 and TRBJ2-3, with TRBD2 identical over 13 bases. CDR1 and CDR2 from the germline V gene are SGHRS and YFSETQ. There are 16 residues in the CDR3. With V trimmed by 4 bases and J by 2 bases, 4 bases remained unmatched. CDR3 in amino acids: CASSPGLAGYTDTQYF. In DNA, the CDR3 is TGCGCCAGCAGCCCGGGACTAGCGGGGTACACAGATACGCAGTATTTT.

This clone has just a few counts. CDR3 sequence (DNA): TGTGCCAGCAGTTCCGGCGCGAAGGGGAGGCATGCCAAAAACATTCAGTACTTC. Amino acids: CASSSGAKGRHAKNIQYF. J is TRBJ2-4 and V is TRBV27; tentatively, D is TRBD2 (6 bases). The CDR3 extends over 18 amino acids. V was trimmed by 4 bases and J by 1 base, leaving 20 bases between them. Per germline, CDR1 MNHEY and CDR2 SMNVEV (reference sequence).

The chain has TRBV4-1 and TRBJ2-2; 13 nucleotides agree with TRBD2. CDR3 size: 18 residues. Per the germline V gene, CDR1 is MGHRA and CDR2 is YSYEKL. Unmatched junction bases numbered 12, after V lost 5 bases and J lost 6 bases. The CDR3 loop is CASSARPRTSGGAGELFF. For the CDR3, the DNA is TGCGCCAGCAGCGCAAGGCCCCGGACTAGCGGGGGAGCCGGGGAGCTGTTTTTT.

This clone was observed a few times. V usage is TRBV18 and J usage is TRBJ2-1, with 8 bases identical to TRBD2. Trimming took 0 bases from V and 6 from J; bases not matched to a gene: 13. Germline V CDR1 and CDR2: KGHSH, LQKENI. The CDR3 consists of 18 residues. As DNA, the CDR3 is TGTGCCAGCTCACCACCCTCAAGATCTGGACGGGGGGGCAATGAGCAGTTCTTC. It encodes CASSPPSRSGRGGNEQFF.

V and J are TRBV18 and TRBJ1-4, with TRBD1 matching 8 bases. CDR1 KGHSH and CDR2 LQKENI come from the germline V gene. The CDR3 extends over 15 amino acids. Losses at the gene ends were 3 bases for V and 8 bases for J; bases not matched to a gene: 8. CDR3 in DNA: TGTGCCAGCTCACCGACTGACAGGGGAAGGGAAAAACTGTTTTTT. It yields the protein CASSPTDRGREKLFF.

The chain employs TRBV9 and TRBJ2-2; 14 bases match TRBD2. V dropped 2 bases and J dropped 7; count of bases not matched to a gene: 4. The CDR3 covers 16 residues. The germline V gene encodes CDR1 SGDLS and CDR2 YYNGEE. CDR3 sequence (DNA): TGTGCCAGCAGCGTGACTAGCGGGGGGGGGTTCGGGGAGCTGTTTTTT. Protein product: CASSVTSGGGFGELFF.